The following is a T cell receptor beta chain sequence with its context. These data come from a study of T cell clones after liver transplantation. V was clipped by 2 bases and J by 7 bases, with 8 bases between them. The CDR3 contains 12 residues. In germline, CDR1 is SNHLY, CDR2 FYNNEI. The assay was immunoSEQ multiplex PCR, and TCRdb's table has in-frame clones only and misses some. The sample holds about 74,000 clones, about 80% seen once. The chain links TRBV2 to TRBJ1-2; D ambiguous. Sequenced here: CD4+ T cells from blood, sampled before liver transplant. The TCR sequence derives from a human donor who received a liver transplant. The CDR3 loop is CASSERAGGYTF. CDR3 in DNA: TGTGCCAGCAGTGAACGGGCAGGTGGCTACACCTTC. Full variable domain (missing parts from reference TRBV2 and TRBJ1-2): EPEVTQTPSHQVTQMGQEVILRCVPISNHLYFYWYRQILGQKVEFLVSFYNNEISEKSEIFDDQFSVERPDGSNFTLKIRSTKLEDSAMYFCASSERAGGYTFGSGTRLTVV.